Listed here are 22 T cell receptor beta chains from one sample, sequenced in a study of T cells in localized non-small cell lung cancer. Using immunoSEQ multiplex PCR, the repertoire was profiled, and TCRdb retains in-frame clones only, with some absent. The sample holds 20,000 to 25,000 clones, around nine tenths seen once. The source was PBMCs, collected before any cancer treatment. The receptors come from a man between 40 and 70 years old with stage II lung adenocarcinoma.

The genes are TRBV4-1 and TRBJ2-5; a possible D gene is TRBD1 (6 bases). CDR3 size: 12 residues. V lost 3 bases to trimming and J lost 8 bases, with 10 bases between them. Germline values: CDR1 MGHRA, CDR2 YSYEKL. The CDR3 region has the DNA TGCGCCAGCAGCCAGGTGACAGGAACCCAGTACTTC. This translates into CASSQVTGTQYF.

Written as DNA, the CDR3 is TGCGCCAGCAGCCAAGATTGGCAGGGTCAGGGCGGGGAGCTGTTTTTT. Protein: CASSQDWQGQGGELFF. The chain is built from TRBV4-3 and TRBJ2-2; weak D call: TRBD1 (5 bases). The CDR3 is 16 residues long. Trimming removed 0 bases from V and 7 bases from J, with 15 bases in between. Per germline, CDR1 LGHNA and CDR2 YSLEER.

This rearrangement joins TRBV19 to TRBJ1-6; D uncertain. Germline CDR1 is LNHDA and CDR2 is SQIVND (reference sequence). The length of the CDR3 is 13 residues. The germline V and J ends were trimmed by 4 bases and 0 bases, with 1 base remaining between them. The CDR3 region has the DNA TGTGCCAGTAGTACCTCCTATAATTCACCCCTCCACTTT. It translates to CASSTSYNSPLHF.

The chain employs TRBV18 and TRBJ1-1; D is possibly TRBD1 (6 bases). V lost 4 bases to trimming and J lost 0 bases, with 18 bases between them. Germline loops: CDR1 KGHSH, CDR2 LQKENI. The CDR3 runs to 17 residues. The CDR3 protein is CASSLGQLGAMNTEAFF. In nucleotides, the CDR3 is TGTGCCAGCTCACTCGGACAGCTGGGCGCTATGAACACTGAAGCTTTCTTT.

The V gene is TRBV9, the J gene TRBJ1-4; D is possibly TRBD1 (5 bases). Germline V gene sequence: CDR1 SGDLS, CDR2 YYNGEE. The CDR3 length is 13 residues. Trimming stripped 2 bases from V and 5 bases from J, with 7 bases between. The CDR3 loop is CASSVGPNEKLFF. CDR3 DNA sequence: TGTGCCAGCAGCGTGGGGCCGAATGAAAAACTGTTTTTT. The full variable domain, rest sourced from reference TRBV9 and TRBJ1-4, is DSGVTQTPKHLITATGQRVTLRCSPRSGDLSVYWYQQSLDQGLQFLIQYYNGEERAKGNILERFSAQQFPDLHSELNLSSLELGDSALYFCASSVGPNEKLFFGSGTQLSVL.

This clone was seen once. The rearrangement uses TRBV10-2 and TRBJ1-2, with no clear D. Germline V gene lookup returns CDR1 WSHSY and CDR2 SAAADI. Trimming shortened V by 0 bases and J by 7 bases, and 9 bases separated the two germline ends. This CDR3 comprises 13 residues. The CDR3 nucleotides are TGCGCCAGCAGTGAGTCCGGCCCAGGTGGCTACACCTTC. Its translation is CASSESGPGGYTF.

CDR3 sequence: CASTRARQETQYF. CDR3 nucleotides: TGTGCCAGCACCCGGGCAAGGCAAGAGACCCAGTACTTC. V and J are TRBV11-2 and TRBJ2-5; no definite D call. Trimming removed 7 bases from V and 2 bases from J, with 11 bases in between. The V gene's germline CDR1 is SGHAT and CDR2 FQNNGV. The CDR3 extends over 13 amino acids.

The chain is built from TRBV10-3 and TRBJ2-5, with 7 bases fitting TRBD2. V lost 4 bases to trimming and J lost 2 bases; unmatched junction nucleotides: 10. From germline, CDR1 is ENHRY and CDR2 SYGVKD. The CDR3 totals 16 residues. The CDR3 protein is CAISGPPGGLQETQYF. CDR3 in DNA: TGTGCCATCAGTGGCCCTCCTGGGGGACTACAAGAGACCCAGTACTTC.

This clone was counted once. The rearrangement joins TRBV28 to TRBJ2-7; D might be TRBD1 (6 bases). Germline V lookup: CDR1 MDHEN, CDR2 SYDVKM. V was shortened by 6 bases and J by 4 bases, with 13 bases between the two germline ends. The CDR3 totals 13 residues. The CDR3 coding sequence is TGTGCCAGCAGCGGACAGATTTCGTACGAGCAGTACTTC. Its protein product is CASSGQISYEQYF. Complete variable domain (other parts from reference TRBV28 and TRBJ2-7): DVKVTQSSRYLVKRTGEKVFLECVQDMDHENMFWYRQDPGLGLRLIYFSYDVKMKEKGDIPEGYSVSREKKERFSLILESASTNQTSMYLCASSGQISYEQYFGPGTRLTVT.

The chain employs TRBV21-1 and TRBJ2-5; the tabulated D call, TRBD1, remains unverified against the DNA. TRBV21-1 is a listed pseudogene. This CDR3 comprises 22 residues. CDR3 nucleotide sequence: TGTGCCAGCAGCAAAGTTACGACAGGGGATAGGGTTGTAGCTCTGATCCAAGAGACCCAGTACTTC. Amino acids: CASSKVTTGDRVVALIQETQYF.

The CDR3 DNA sequence: TGTGCCAGCAGTGGGACCGGTCAGGCGTACTTC. Its translation is CASSGTGQAYF. The chain is built from TRBV6-1 and TRBJ2-5; the D is unclear. Germline V gene sequence: CDR1 MNHNS, CDR2 SASEGT. The CDR3 has 11 amino acids. V was trimmed by 4 bases and J by 13 bases, leaving 13 bases between them.

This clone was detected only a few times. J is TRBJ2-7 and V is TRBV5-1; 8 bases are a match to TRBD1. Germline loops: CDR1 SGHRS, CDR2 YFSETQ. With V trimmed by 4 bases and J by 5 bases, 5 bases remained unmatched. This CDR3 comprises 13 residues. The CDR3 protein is CASSVDRAHEQYF. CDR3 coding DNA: TGCGCCAGCAGCGTGGACAGGGCCCACGAGCAGTACTTC.

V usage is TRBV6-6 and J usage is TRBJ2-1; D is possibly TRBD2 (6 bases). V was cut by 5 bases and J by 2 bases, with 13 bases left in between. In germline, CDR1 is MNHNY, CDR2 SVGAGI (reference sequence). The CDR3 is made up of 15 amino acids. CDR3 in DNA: TGTGCCAGCAGTCCAGGGACTGCCACCTACAATGAGCAGTTCTTC. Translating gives CASSPGTATYNEQFF.

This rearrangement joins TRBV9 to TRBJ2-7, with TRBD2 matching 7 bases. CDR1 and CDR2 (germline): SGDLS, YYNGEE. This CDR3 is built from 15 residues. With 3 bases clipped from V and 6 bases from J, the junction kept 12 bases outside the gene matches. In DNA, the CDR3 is TGTGCCAGCAGCGGCCCCTTGGCGGGAGAGGGCGAGCAGTACTTC. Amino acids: CASSGPLAGEGEQYF. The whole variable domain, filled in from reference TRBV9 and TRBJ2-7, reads DSGVTQTPKHLITATGQRVTLRCSPRSGDLSVYWYQQSLDQGLQFLIQYYNGEERAKGNILERFSAQQFPDLHSELNLSSLELGDSALYFCASSGPLAGEGEQYFGPGTRLTVT.

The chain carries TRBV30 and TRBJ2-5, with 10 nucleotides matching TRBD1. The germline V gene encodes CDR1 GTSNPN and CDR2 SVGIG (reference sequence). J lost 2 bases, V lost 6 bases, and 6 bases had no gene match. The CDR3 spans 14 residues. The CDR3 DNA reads TGTGCCTGCCTACGACAGGGGGCTCAAGAGACCCAGTACTTC. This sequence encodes CACLRQGAQETQYF.

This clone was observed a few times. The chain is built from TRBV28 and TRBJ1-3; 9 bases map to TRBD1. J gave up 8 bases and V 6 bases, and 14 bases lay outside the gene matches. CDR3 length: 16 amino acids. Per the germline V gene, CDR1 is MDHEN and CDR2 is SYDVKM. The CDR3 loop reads CASRTPAGQGLHTIYF. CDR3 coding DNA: TGTGCCAGCAGAACACCCGCGGGACAGGGTCTTCACACCATATATTTT.

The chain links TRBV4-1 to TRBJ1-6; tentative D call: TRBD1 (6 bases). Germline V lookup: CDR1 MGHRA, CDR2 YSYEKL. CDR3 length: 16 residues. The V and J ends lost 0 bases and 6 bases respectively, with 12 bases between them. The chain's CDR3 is CASSQDLGAGNSPLHF. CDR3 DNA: TGCGCCAGCAGCCAAGATTTGGGGGCAGGTAATTCACCCCTCCACTTT.

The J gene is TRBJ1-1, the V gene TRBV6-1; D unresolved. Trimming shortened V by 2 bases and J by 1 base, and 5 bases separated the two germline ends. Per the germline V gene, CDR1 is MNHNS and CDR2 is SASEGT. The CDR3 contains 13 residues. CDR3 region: CASSELANTEAFF. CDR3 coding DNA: TGTGCCAGCAGTGAACTGGCGAACACTGAAGCTTTCTTT.

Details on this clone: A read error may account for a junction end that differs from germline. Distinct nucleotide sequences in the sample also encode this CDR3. CDR3 in DNA: TGTGCCAGTAAACTTGCGCCGATCGCAGATACGCAGTATTTT. Translating it yields CASKLAPIADTQYF. The chain joins TRBV5-1 to TRBJ2-3; no reliable D call. The CDR3 has 14 amino acids. The V gene's germline CDR1 is SGHRS and CDR2 YFSETQ.

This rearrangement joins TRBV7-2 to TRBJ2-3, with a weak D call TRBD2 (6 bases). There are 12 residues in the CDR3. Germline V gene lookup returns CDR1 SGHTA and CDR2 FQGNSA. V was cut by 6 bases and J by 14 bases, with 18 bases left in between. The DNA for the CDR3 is TGTGCCAGCAGTCCAGACGCACGGAGGGGGTATTTT. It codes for CASSPDARRGYF.

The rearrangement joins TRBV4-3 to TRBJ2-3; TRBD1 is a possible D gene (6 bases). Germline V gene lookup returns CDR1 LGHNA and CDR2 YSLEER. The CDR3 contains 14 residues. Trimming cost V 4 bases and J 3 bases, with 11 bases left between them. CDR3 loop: CASSPQGTTDTQYF. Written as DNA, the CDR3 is TGCGCCAGCAGCCCACAGGGTACAACAGATACGCAGTATTTT.

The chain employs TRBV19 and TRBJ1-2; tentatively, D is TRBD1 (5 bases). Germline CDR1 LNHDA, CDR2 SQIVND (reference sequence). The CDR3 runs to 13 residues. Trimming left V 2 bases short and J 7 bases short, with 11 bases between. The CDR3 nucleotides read TGTGCCAGTAGTATAACAGGAGGTGGTGGCTACACCTTC. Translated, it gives CASSITGGGGYTF. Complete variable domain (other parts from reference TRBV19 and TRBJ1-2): DGGITQSPKYLFRKEGQNVTLSCEQNLNHDAMYWYRQDPGQGLRLIYYSQIVNDFQKGDIAEGYSVSREKKESFPLTVTSAQKNPTAFYLCASSITGGGGYTFGSGTRLTVV.